Listed below are T cell receptor beta chains from one sample, sequenced in a study of blood T cell repertoires in COVID-19. Using immunoSEQ multiplex PCR, the repertoire was profiled, and TCRdb retains in-frame clones only, with some absent. The repertoire holds around 300,000 clones, with 90% as singletons. Sample: PBMCs or T cells enriched from blood (not recorded which). Receptors were obtained from a woman aged 18-29 years with acute COVID-19. Both conserved end residues are part of each CDR3. A D gene is named only where the DNA matches it firmly. Some rows mark clone size as missing; the rest say once, few, many or name a class of expanded clone.

J gene: TRBJ2-1; clone size: few; D gene: TRBD2; V gene: TRBV19; CDR3 protein: CASSTQREAIDEQFF; CDR3 DNA: TGTGCCAGTAGTACTCAGCGGGAGGCTATTGATGAGCAGTTCTTC
J gene: TRBJ2-7; clone size: NA; D gene: NA; V gene: TRBV29-1; CDR3 protein: CSIGDSYEQYF; CDR3 DNA: TGCAGCATCGGAGACTCCTACGAGCAGTACTTC
J gene: TRBJ2-7; clone size: NA; D gene: TRBD1; V gene: TRBV5-6; CDR3 protein: CASSRGGTGVYEQYF; CDR3 DNA: TGTGCCAGCAGCAGGGGCGGGACAGGGGTCTACGAGCAGTACTTC
J gene: TRBJ2-5; clone size: NA; D gene: NA; V gene: TRBV4-1; CDR3 protein: CASSQDRSSSGGKETQYF; CDR3 DNA: TGCGCCAGCAGCCAAGATAGAAGTTCATCGGGGGGCAAGGAGACCCAGTACTTC
J gene: TRBJ2-7; clone size: NA; D gene: TRBD2; V gene: TRBV18; CDR3 protein: CASSAQTSASEQYF; CDR3 DNA: TGTGCCAGCTCAGCGCAGACTAGCGCAAGCGAGCAGTACTTC
J gene: TRBJ2-7; clone size: NA; D gene: TRBD1; V gene: TRBV5-1; CDR3 protein: CASSLVSGTGGSYEQYF; CDR3 DNA: TGCGCCAGCAGCTTGGTTTCGGGCACAGGGGGATCCTACGAGCAGTACTTC
J gene: TRBJ2-7; clone size: NA; D gene: NA; V gene: TRBV6-1; CDR3 protein: CASSEFPGSYEQYF; CDR3 DNA: TGTGCCAGCAGTGAATTCCCAGGATCCTACGAGCAGTACTTC
J gene: TRBJ2-2; clone size: NA; D gene: NA; V gene: TRBV18; CDR3 protein: CASSPQGRENIIARHTGELFF; CDR3 DNA: TGTGCCAGCTCTCCCCAGGGGCGAGAAAATATAATCGCCCGGCACACCGGGGAGCTGTTTTTT
J gene: TRBJ1-4; clone size: NA; D gene: TRBD1; V gene: TRBV27; CDR3 protein: CASSLFFGTGSGTNEKLFF; CDR3 DNA: TGTGCCAGCAGTTTATTTTTTGGGACAGGGTCCGGTACTAATGAAAAACTGTTTTTT
J gene: TRBJ2-5; clone size: NA; D gene: TRBD2; V gene: TRBV9; CDR3 protein: CASSGGLAGGKGETQYF; CDR3 DNA: TGTGCCAGCAGCGGAGGACTAGCGGGAGGGAAGGGGGAGACCCAGTACTTC